This TCR beta chain was recorded in a study of T cells after yellow fever vaccination. The CDR3 is made up of 15 amino acids. Germline lookup yields CDR1 SGHDT and CDR2 YYEEEE. Turning to this clonotype: With a much larger clone just one base away, this may be a read error.

Universal primer sites and UMIs were introduced during 5'RACE template-switching synthesis of TCR cDNA. TCRdb re-analysed the 5' RACE reads in MiXCR, keeping a single row per CDR3 protein. The sample lists 300,000 to 350,000 distinct CDR3 sequences, around 4.1% occurring once. The receptor comes from a man younger than 35 who received the YFV17D yellow fever vaccine. The sequencing here drew on PBMCs, taken 5 days after the yellow fever booster vaccination. The chain couples TRBV5-6 to TRBJ2-5; 8 nucleotides align to TRBD1. CDR3 bases: TGTGCCAGCAGCTTGCCCAGGACAGGGAAAGAGAACCAGTACTTC. This codes for CASSLPRTGKENQYF. Looking up the rest from reference TRBV5-6 and TRBJ2-5 gives the full variable domain: DAGVTQSPTHLIKTRGQQVTLRCSPKSGHDTVSWYQQALGQGPQFIFQYYEEEERQRGNFPDRFSGHQFPNYSSELNVNALLLGDSALYLCASSLPRTGKENQYFGPGTRLLVL.